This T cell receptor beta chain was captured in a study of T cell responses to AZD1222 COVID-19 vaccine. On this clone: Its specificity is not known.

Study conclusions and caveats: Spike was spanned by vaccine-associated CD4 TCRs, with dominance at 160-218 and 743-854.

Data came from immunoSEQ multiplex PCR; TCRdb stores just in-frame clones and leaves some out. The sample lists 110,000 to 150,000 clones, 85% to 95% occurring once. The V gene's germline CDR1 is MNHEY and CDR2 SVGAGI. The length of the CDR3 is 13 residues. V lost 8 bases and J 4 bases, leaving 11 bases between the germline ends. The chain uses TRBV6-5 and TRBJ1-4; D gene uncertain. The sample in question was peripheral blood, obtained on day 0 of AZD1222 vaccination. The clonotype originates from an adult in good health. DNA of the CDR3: TGTGCCAGCGCCGACGTGCTTAATGAAAAACTGTTTTTT. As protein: CASADVLNEKLFF.